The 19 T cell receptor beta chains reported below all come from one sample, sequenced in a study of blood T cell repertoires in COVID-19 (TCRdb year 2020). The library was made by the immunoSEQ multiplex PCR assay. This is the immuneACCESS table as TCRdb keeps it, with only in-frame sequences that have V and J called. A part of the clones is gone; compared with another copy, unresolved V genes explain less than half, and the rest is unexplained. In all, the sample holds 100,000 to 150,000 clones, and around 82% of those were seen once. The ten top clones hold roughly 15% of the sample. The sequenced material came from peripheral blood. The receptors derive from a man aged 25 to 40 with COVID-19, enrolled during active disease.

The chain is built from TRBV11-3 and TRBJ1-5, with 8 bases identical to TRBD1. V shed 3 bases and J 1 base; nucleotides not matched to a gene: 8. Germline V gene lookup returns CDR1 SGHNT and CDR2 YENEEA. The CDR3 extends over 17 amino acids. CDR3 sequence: CASSFTHRGFSNQPQHF. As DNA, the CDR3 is TGTGCCAGCAGCTTTACCCACAGGGGGTTCAGCAATCAGCCCCAGCATTTT.

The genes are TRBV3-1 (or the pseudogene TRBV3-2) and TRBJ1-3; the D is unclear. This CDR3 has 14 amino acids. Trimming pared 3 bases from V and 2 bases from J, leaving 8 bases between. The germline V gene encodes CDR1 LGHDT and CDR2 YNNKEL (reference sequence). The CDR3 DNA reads TGTGCCAGCAGCCATTCGGGAGCTGGAAACACCATATATTTT. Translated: CASSHSGAGNTIYF.

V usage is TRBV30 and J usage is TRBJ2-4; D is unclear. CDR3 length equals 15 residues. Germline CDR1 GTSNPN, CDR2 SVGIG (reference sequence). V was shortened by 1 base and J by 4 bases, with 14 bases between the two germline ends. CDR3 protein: CAWSEFGSVKNIQYF. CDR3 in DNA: TGTGCCTGGAGTGAATTTGGTTCAGTAAAAAACATTCAGTACTTC.

CDR3 protein: CASSLGRGLSYNEQFF. The CDR3 nucleotides are TGTGCCAGCAGCTTAGGAAGGGGCCTCTCCTACAATGAGCAGTTCTTC. The V gene is TRBV11-2, the J gene TRBJ2-1; possible D gene TRBD1, 5 bases. CDR1 and CDR2 from the germline V gene are SGHAT and FQNNGV. The germline V and J ends were trimmed by 1 base and 0 bases, with 10 bases remaining between them. This CDR3 contains 16 residues.

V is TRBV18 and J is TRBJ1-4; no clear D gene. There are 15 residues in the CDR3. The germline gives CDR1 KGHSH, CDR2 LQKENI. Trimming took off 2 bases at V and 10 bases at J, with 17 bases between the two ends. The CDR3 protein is CASSPTDTLGGKLFF. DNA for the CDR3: TGTGCCAGCTCACCAACCGACACTTTGGGAGGAAAACTGTTTTTT.

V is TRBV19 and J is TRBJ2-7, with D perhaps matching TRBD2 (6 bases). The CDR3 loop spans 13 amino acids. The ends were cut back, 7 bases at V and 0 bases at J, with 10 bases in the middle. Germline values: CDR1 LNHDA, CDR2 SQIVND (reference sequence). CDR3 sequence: CASTGENSYEQYF. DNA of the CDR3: TGTGCCAGTACGGGGGAGAACTCCTACGAGCAGTACTTC.

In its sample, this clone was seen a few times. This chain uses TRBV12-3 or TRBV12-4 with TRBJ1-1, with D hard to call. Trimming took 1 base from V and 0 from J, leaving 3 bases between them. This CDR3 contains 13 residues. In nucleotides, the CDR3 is TGTGCCAGCAGTTTAGAGCTGAACACTGAAGCTTTCTTT. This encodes CASSLELNTEAFF.

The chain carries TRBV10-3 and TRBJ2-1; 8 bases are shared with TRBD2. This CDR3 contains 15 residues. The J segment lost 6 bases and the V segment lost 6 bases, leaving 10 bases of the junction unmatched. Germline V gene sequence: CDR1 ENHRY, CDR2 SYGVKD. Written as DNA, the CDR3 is TGTGCCATCAGACGGGGGGGAATACGAGCCAATGAGCAGTTCTTC. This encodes CAIRRGGIRANEQFF.

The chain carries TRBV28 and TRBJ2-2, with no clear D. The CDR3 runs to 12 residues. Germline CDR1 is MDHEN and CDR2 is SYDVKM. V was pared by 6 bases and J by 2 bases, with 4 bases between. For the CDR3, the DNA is TGTGCCAGCAGCGTTAACACCGGGGAGCTGTTTTTT. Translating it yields CASSVNTGELFF. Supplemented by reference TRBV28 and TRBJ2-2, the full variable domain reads DVKVTQSSRYLVKRTGEKVFLECVQDMDHENMFWYRQDPGLGLRLIYFSYDVKMKEKGDIPEGYSVSREKKERFSLILESASTNQTSMYLCASSVNTGELFFGEGSRLTVL.

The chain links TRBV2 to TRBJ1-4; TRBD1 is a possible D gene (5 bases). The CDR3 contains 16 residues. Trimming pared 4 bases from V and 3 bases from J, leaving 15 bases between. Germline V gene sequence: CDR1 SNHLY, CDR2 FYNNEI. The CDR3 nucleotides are TGTGCCAGCAGTGGGTCTCGCGGGGGACCTAATGAAAAACTGTTTTTT. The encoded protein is CASSGSRGGPNEKLFF. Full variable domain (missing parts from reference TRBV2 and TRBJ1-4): EPEVTQTPSHQVTQMGQEVILRCVPISNHLYFYWYRQILGQKVEFLVSFYNNEISEKSEIFDDQFSVERPDGSNFTLKIRSTKLEDSAMYFCASSGSRGGPNEKLFFGSGTQLSVL.

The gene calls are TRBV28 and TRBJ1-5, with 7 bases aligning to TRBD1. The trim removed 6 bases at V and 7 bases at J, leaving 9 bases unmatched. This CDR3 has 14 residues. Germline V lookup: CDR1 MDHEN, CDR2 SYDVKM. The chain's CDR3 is CASSETGFRQPQHF. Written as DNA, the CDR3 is TGTGCCAGCAGCGAGACAGGGTTCAGACAGCCCCAGCATTTT.

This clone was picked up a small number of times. CDR3: CASSRQTGVDTEAFF. The CDR3 DNA sequence: TGTGCCAGTAGTAGACAGACAGGTGTCGACACTGAAGCTTTCTTT. The genes are TRBV19 and TRBJ1-1; the D gene is possibly TRBD1 (6 bases). The CDR3 covers 15 residues. Germline CDR1 is LNHDA and CDR2 is SQIVND (reference sequence). The V end was cut by 4 bases, the J end by 3 bases, with 15 bases between.

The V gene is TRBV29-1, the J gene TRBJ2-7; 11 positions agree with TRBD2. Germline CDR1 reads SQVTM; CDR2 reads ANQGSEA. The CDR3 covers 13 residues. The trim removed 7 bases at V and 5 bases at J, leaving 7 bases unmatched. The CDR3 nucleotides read TGCAGCGCCGTACCACTAGCGGGAGACGAGCAGTACTTC. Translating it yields CSAVPLAGDEQYF.

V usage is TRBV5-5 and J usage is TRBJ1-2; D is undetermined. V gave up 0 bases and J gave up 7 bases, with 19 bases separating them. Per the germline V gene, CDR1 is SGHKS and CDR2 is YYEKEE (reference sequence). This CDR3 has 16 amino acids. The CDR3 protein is CASSLARREERAGYTF. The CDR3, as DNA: TGTGCCAGCAGCTTGGCGCGGAGGGAAGAGAGGGCTGGCTACACCTTC.

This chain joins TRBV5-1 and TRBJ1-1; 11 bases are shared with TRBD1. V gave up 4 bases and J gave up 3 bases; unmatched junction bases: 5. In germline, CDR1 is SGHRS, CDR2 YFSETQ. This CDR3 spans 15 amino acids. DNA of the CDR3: TGCGCCAGCAGCGCGGGACAGGGGGACCACACTGAAGCTTTCTTT. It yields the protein CASSAGQGDHTEAFF. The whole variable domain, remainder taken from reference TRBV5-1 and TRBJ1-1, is KAGVTQTPRYLIKTRGQQVTLSCSPISGHRSVSWYQQTPGQGLQFLFEYFSETQRNKGNFPGRFSGRQFSNSRSEMNVSTLELGDSALYLCASSAGQGDHTEAFFGQGTRLTVV.

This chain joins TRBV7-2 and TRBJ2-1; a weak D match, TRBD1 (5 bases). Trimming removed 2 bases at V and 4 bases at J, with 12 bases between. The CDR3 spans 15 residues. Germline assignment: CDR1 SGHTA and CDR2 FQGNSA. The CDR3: CASSLSATVYNEQFF. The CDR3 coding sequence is TGTGCCAGCAGCTTATCTGCGACAGTATACAATGAGCAGTTCTTC.

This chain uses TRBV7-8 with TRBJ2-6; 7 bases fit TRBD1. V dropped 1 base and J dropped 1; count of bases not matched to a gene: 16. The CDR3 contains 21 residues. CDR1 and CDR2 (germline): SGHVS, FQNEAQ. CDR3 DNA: TGTGCCAGCAGCTTAGGGAAATGGGTCTCAGGGGGAAAGTCTGGGGCCAACGTCCTGACTTTC. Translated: CASSLGKWVSGGKSGANVLTF.

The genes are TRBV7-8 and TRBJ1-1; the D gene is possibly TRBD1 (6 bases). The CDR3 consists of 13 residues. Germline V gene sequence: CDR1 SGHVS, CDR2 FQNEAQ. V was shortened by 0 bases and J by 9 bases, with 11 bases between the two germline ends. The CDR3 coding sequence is TGTGCCAGCAGCTTAGCGGGGGCTCCGCAAGCTTTCTTT. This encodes CASSLAGAPQAFF.

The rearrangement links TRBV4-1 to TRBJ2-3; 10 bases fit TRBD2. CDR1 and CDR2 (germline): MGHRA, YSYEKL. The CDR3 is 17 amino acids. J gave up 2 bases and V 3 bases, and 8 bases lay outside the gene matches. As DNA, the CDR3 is TGCGCCAGCAGCCAGCGACGTAGCGGGGGGCTCACAGATACGCAGTATTTT. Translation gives CASSQRRSGGLTDTQYF.